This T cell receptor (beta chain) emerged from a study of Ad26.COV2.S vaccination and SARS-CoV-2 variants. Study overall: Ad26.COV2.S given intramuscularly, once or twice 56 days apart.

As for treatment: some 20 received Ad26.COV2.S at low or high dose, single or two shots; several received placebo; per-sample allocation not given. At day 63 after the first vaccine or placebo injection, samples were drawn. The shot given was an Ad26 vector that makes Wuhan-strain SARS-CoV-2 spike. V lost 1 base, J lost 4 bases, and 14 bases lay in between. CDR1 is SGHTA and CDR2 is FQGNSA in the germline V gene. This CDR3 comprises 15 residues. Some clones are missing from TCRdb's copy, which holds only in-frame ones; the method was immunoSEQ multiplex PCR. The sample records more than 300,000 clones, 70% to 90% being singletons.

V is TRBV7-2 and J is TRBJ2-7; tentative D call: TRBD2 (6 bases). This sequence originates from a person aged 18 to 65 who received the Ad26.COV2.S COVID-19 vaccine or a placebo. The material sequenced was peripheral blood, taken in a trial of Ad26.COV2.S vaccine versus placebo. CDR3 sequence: CASSLGSASAYEQYF. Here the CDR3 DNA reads TGTGCCAGCAGCTTAGGGTCCGCTAGCGCGTACGAGCAGTACTTC.